This T cell receptor (beta chain) was identified in a study of control samples from healthy donors and cancer patients. Per the germline V gene, CDR1 is SGHKS and CDR2 is YYEKEE (reference sequence). The CDR3 is made up of 15 amino acids. The V and J ends lost 0 bases and 2 bases respectively, with 9 bases between them. Produced via immunoSEQ multiplex PCR; TCRdb's table is partial and in-frame only. The sample has 70,000 to 85,000 clones; 84% are singletons. Sequencing input: PBMCs. This receptor was obtained from a man aged 55 to 69 with head and neck cancer. This chain joins TRBV5-5 and TRBJ1-5, with D possibly TRBD1 on 5 matching bases. CDR3 amino acids: CASSLVPGGNQPQHF. DNA for the CDR3: TGTGCCAGCAGCTTGGTACCGGGGGGCAATCAGCCCCAGCATTTT. The full variable domain, with the rest looked up from reference TRBV5-5 and TRBJ1-5, is DAGVTQSPTHLIKTRGQQVTLRCSPISGHKSVSWYQQVLGQGPQFIFQYYEKEERGRGNFPDRFSARQFPNYSSELNVNALLLGDSALYLCASSLVPGGNQPQHFGDGTRLSIL.